The clone carrying this T cell receptor (beta chain) appeared once. Its matching antigen is unknown. These data come from a study of glioma-infiltrating T cells after dendritic cell vaccination. Study-wide results and caveats: Only a small number of patients had complete blood and tumor samples. Patients with more pretreatment TILs had longer time to progression and survival.

This CDR3 is 17 amino acids long. With 5 bases removed from V and 2 bases from J, the gap between germline ends came to 18 bases. Germline CDR1 LNHDA, CDR2 SQIVND (reference sequence). Amplification used 60 V beta primers and 13 J beta primers. TCRdb keeps only in-frame clones here, not all; method: immunoSEQ multiplex PCR. The data contain fewer than 60,000 clones, 70% to 90% of them singletons. Specified time point: after dendritic cell vaccination, including at tumor progression/relapse. The rearrangement uses TRBV19 and TRBJ2-2, with a weak D call TRBD2 (6 bases). The sequence was obtained from a human donor with glioblastoma. Sample: blood, taken after dendritic cell vaccination. The CDR3 loop reads CASSGQGLSTNTGELFF. The CDR3 DNA is TGTGCCAGTAGTGGGCAGGGACTTTCGACTAACACCGGGGAGCTGTTTTTT.